This TCR beta chain was sequenced for a study of T cells in Graves' hyperthyroidism and ophthalmopathy. About the study: Upon initial diagnosis and before any treatment, peripheral blood was collected.

Amplification targeted TCR beta CDR3 regions from RNA transcripts. Using the HTBI primer set, a first-round RT-PCR was run on the TCR CDR3. Using its own MiXCR run on the multiplex PCR reads, TCRdb lists one record per CDR3 protein. Among approximately 740,000 distinct CDR3 sequences listed, approximately 14% were seen once. Graves' hyperthyroidism is called stable when ophthalmopathy does not progress within 18 months. Input material: blood. This sequence originates from a woman aged 18-29 years with Graves' hyperthyroidism.

DNA of the CDR3: TGCGCCAGCGGCCCTAGCGGGACCCTGTACAATGAGCAGTTCTTC. Encoded protein: CASGPSGTLYNEQFF. V gene TRBV4-1 combines with J gene TRBJ2-1, with 9 bases fitting TRBD2. The CDR3 runs to 15 residues. CDR1 and CDR2 from the germline V gene are MGHRA and YSYEKL. The V segment lost 8 bases and the J segment 4 bases; nucleotides outside the gene matches: 9.